Listed below are T cell receptor beta chains from one sample, sequenced in a study of cytomegalovirus exposure and HLA in healthy donors. Produced via immunoSEQ multiplex PCR; TCRdb's table is partial and in-frame only. The sample has around 130,000 clones; around 85% are singletons. Sample: PBMCs. The receptors derive from a woman in her thirties in good health and CMV-seropositive. Both conserved end residues are part of each CDR3. The D gene is left open where the match is weak. The listing skips clone size in some rows; elsewhere it reads once, few, many or a size class.

d_call: -; v_call: TRBV6-1; j_call: TRBJ1-1; clone_size: -; cdr3_nt: TGTGCCAGCAGTTTGGGGCACCTGAACACTGAAGCTTTCTTT; cdr3_aa: CASSLGHLNTEAFF
d_call: -; v_call: TRBV11-2; j_call: TRBJ1-1; clone_size: -; cdr3_nt: TGTGCCAGCAGCTCAGGGGTGGCCTACGCTTTCTTT; cdr3_aa: CASSSGVAYAFF
d_call: -; v_call: TRBV4-2; j_call: TRBJ1-3; clone_size: few; cdr3_nt: TGTGCCAGCAGCCATGGAGAGGGAAACACCATATATTTT; cdr3_aa: CASSHGEGNTIYF
d_call: -; v_call: TRBV25-1; j_call: TRBJ1-1; clone_size: -; cdr3_nt: TGTGCCAGCATGGGAGGGACCCCCTCCCTGAACACTGAAGCTTTCTTT; cdr3_aa: CASMGGTPSLNTEAFF
d_call: TRBD1; v_call: TRBV5-1; j_call: TRBJ1-2; clone_size: -; cdr3_nt: TGCGCCAGCAGCTGGGATTTCGGGACAGGGAATCTCTATGGCTACACCTTC; cdr3_aa: CASSWDFGTGNLYGYTF
d_call: TRBD1; v_call: TRBV7-9; j_call: TRBJ2-1; clone_size: -; cdr3_nt: TGTGCCAGCTCGCTGATGACAGGGAAGAGTGAGCAGTTCTTC; cdr3_aa: CASSLMTGKSEQFF
d_call: -; v_call: TRBV18; j_call: TRBJ1-2; clone_size: -; cdr3_nt: TGTGCCAGCTCCCAAACTCAGGGAAATGAGGGCTACACCTTC; cdr3_aa: CASSQTQGNEGYTF
d_call: -; v_call: TRBV7-6; j_call: TRBJ2-7; clone_size: -; cdr3_nt: TGTGCCAGCAGCTTAGGAGCAGGGAGGACGGTCGAGCAGTACTTC; cdr3_aa: CASSLGAGRTVEQYF
d_call: TRBD1; v_call: TRBV28; j_call: TRBJ1-3; clone_size: -; cdr3_nt: TGTGCCAGCAGTTTATCCGCCCCCGGGGGACAGTCGGGAAACACCATATATTTT; cdr3_aa: CASSLSAPGGQSGNTIYF
d_call: -; v_call: TRBV6-6; j_call: TRBJ1-1; clone_size: few; cdr3_nt: TGTGCCAGCAGGAGGGAGAACACTGAAGCTTTCTTT; cdr3_aa: CASRRENTEAFF
d_call: -; v_call: TRBV19; j_call: TRBJ1-2; clone_size: -; cdr3_nt: TGTGCCAGTAGTGGCGGGGTCCCCAACTATGGCTACACCTTC; cdr3_aa: CASSGGVPNYGYTF
d_call: -; v_call: TRBV2; j_call: TRBJ2-4; clone_size: -; cdr3_nt: TGTGCCAGCACCCCCCTAGCCAAAAACATTCAGTACTTC; cdr3_aa: CASTPLAKNIQYF
d_call: TRBD1; v_call: TRBV5-1; j_call: TRBJ2-7; clone_size: -; cdr3_nt: TGCGCCAGCAGCTTGCCCGGACAGGGGGCTAACGAGCAGTACTTC; cdr3_aa: CASSLPGQGANEQYF
d_call: -; v_call: TRBV9; j_call: TRBJ2-3; clone_size: once; cdr3_nt: TGTGCCAGCAGCGTTGCCTCAGGCACAGATACGCAGTATTTT; cdr3_aa: CASSVASGTDTQYF
d_call: -; v_call: TRBV11-1; j_call: TRBJ2-7; clone_size: -; cdr3_nt: TGTGCCAGCAGCTTGAACTATAACTACGAGCAGTACTTC; cdr3_aa: CASSLNYNYEQYF
d_call: -; v_call: TRBV5-6; j_call: TRBJ2-7; clone_size: -; cdr3_nt: TGTGCCAGCAGCTTGGCAGGCTCCTACGAGCAGTACTTC; cdr3_aa: CASSLAGSYEQYF
d_call: TRBD1; v_call: TRBV5-4; j_call: TRBJ2-1; clone_size: -; cdr3_nt: TGTGCCAGCAGCTGGGACAGACAAAATGAGCAGTTCTTC; cdr3_aa: CASSWDRQNEQFF
d_call: -; v_call: TRBV2; j_call: TRBJ1-1; clone_size: -; cdr3_nt: TGTGCCAGCATTTGGCCTTATGAAGCTTTCTTT; cdr3_aa: CASIWPYEAFF
d_call: -; v_call: TRBV7-9; j_call: TRBJ2-5; clone_size: -; cdr3_nt: TGTGCCAGCAGCCCCCCAGGAGGGGAAGAGACCCAGTACTTC; cdr3_aa: CASSPPGGEETQYF
d_call: TRBD1; v_call: TRBV19; j_call: TRBJ2-6; clone_size: -; cdr3_nt: TGTGCCAGTAGAGGGACAGGGGGACGCTCTGGGGCCAACGTCCTGACTTTC; cdr3_aa: CASRGTGGRSGANVLTF
d_call: TRBD2; v_call: TRBV18; j_call: TRBJ2-3; clone_size: -; cdr3_nt: TGTGCCAGCTCACCCCCGAGCGGGGGGCCCTCAGATACGCAGTATTTT; cdr3_aa: CASSPPSGGPSDTQYF
d_call: -; v_call: TRBV27; j_call: TRBJ2-7; clone_size: -; cdr3_nt: TGTGCCAGCGCTCAGGCCCCCGGGAGTTCCTACGAGCAGTACTTC; cdr3_aa: CASAQAPGSSYEQYF
d_call: TRBD2; v_call: TRBV2; j_call: TRBJ2-3; clone_size: -; cdr3_nt: TGTGCCAGCAGCCCGGGACTAGCGGGAGGAACAGATACGCAGTATTTT; cdr3_aa: CASSPGLAGGTDTQYF
d_call: TRBD1; v_call: TRBV28; j_call: TRBJ2-7; clone_size: -; cdr3_nt: TGTGCCAGCAGCCGGGGGGTGACAGGGGGCAACGAGCAGTACTTC; cdr3_aa: CASSRGVTGGNEQYF
d_call: -; v_call: TRBV30; j_call: TRBJ1-2; clone_size: -; cdr3_nt: TGTGCCTGGAGCGGTTTTAACTATGGCTACACCTTC; cdr3_aa: CAWSGFNYGYTF
d_call: TRBD1; v_call: TRBV4-1; j_call: TRBJ2-3; clone_size: -; cdr3_nt: TGCGCCAGCAGCCACCTGACAGGGGAGGCGCAGTATTTT; cdr3_aa: CASSHLTGEAQYF
d_call: -; v_call: TRBV19; j_call: TRBJ2-7; clone_size: -; cdr3_nt: TGTGCCACCTCGGACAGCTACGAGCAGTACTTC; cdr3_aa: CATSDSYEQYF
d_call: TRBD1; v_call: TRBV4-1; j_call: TRBJ1-5; clone_size: -; cdr3_nt: TGCGCCAGCAGCCAAGGACAGGGGACACTTCAGCCCCAGCATTTT; cdr3_aa: CASSQGQGTLQPQHF
d_call: -; v_call: TRBV2; j_call: TRBJ2-1; clone_size: -; cdr3_nt: TGTGCCAGCAGCTCTACAGGGAATGAGCAGTTCTTC; cdr3_aa: CASSSTGNEQFF
d_call: -; v_call: TRBV28; j_call: TRBJ2-7; clone_size: -; cdr3_nt: TGTGCCAGCAGCACCGACAGTGATCCTGCCTACGAGCAGTACTTC; cdr3_aa: CASSTDSDPAYEQYF
d_call: -; v_call: TRBV27; j_call: TRBJ2-2; clone_size: once; cdr3_nt: TGTGCCAGCAGTTCAGAAAACACCGGGGAGCTGTTTTTT; cdr3_aa: CASSSENTGELFF
d_call: -; v_call: TRBV4-1; j_call: TRBJ2-1; clone_size: -; cdr3_nt: TGCGCCAGCAGCCAAGAAACGGGGGTTGGAAACAATGAGCAGTTCTTC; cdr3_aa: CASSQETGVGNNEQFF
d_call: TRBD1; v_call: TRBV7-8; j_call: TRBJ1-5; clone_size: -; cdr3_nt: TGTGCCAGCAGCTTACCGGGACAGGGAATGAATCAGCCCCAGCATTTT; cdr3_aa: CASSLPGQGMNQPQHF
d_call: -; v_call: TRBV5-1; j_call: TRBJ2-7; clone_size: -; cdr3_nt: TGCGCCAGCGGTACGGGTCTCAGCTCCTACGAGCAGTACTTC; cdr3_aa: CASGTGLSSYEQYF
d_call: -; v_call: TRBV5-1; j_call: TRBJ1-1; clone_size: -; cdr3_nt: TGCGCCAGCAGCCCTGGCGGGCTCACTGAAGCTTTCTTT; cdr3_aa: CASSPGGLTEAFF
d_call: -; v_call: TRBV30; j_call: TRBJ1-2; clone_size: -; cdr3_nt: TGTGCCTGGAAGACAGGAGCTAACTATGGCTACACCTTC; cdr3_aa: CAWKTGANYGYTF
d_call: -; v_call: TRBV5-6; j_call: TRBJ1-6; clone_size: -; cdr3_nt: TGTGCCAGCAGCTTCGCTGGGAGTCACCCCCTCCACTTT; cdr3_aa: CASSFAGSHPLHF
d_call: -; v_call: TRBV19; j_call: TRBJ2-7; clone_size: -; cdr3_nt: TGTGCCAGTAGTTTAACCGGGATATCCTACGAGCAGTACTTC; cdr3_aa: CASSLTGISYEQYF
d_call: TRBD1; v_call: TRBV6-5; j_call: TRBJ1-2; clone_size: -; cdr3_nt: TGTGCCAGCAGTTATGAACAGGGGAACTATGGCTACACCTTC; cdr3_aa: CASSYEQGNYGYTF
d_call: TRBD1; v_call: TRBV5-5; j_call: TRBJ2-2; clone_size: once; cdr3_nt: TGTGCCAGCAGTTACCGACAGGGGAACACCGGGGAGCTGTTTTTT; cdr3_aa: CASSYRQGNTGELFF
d_call: -; v_call: TRBV6-1; j_call: TRBJ1-6; clone_size: -; cdr3_nt: TGTGCCAGCAGTGAACAGTCCTCCTATAATTCACCCCTCCACTTT; cdr3_aa: CASSEQSSYNSPLHF
d_call: -; v_call: TRBV30; j_call: TRBJ2-7; clone_size: -; cdr3_nt: TGTGCCTGGAGTGTGACGGGATACGAGCAGTACTTC; cdr3_aa: CAWSVTGYEQYF